These 8 T cell receptor beta chains were sequenced from one sample in a study of blood T cell repertoires in COVID-19. Produced via immunoSEQ multiplex PCR; TCRdb's table is partial and in-frame only. The data contain 220,000 or so clones, approximately 90% of them seen just once; the ten biggest clones take up more than 0.7%. The sample was peripheral blood. The receptor source for this set is a man between 60 and 75 years old with COVID-19, enrolled during active disease.

This chain connects TRBV2 to TRBJ2-6; 11 bases fit TRBD2. Unmatched junction bases numbered 1, after V lost 9 bases and J lost 0 bases. Germline V CDR1 and CDR2: SNHLY, FYNNEI. This CDR3 is built from 15 residues. This CDR3 is CARGLAASGANVLTF. CDR3 nucleotide sequence: TGTGCCAGGGGACTAGCGGCCTCTGGGGCCAACGTCCTGACTTTC. Full variable domain (rest looked up from reference TRBV2 and TRBJ2-6): EPEVTQTPSHQVTQMGQEVILRCVPISNHLYFYWYRQILGQKVEFLVSFYNNEISEKSEIFDDQFSVERPDGSNFTLKIRSTKLEDSAMYFCARGLAASGANVLTFGAGSRLTVL.

The rearrangement uses TRBV6-1 and TRBJ1-5; 9 nucleotides agree with TRBD1. CDR1 is MNHNS and CDR2 is SASEGT in the germline V gene. V shed 3 bases and J 4 bases; nucleotides not matched to a gene: 4. The CDR3 is made up of 15 amino acids. The CDR3 bases are TGTGCCAGCAGTGAGGGACAGGGTTGGAATCAGCCCCAGCATTTT. It translates to CASSEGQGWNQPQHF.

The chain couples TRBV4-1 to TRBJ2-3; a possible D gene is TRBD2 (5 bases). Germline assignment: CDR1 MGHRA and CDR2 YSYEKL. CDR3 size: 15 residues. V was shortened by 4 bases and J by 14 bases, with 25 bases between the two germline ends. CDR3 nucleotides: TGCGCCAGCAGCCCAACACCCTCTCCTAGCCCCTTTTGGTATTTT. This encodes CASSPTPSPSPFWYF.

V gene TRBV2 combines with J gene TRBJ2-7, with D possibly being TRBD2 (6 bases). CDR1 is SNHLY and CDR2 is FYNNEI in the germline V gene. Deletions cut 3 bases from V and 12 bases from J, with 15 bases between. CDR3 size: 12 residues. CDR3 coding DNA: TGTGCCAGCAGTGAGGGCCAAGCCGGGGGGTACTTC. Translation gives CASSEGQAGGYF.

This clone was seen more than once but under ten times. This chain connects TRBV5-1 to TRBJ2-6, with TRBD1 matching 7 bases. The CDR3 sequence is 18 residues long. Germline CDR1 and CDR2: SGHRS and YFSETQ. The V and J ends lost 0 bases and 2 bases, in that order; junction bases with no gene match: 8. The CDR3 coding sequence is TGCGCCAGCAGCTTGGAGCGCAGGGGGTCCCCTGGGGCCAACGTCCTGACTTTC. Translated: CASSLERRGSPGANVLTF.

This clone appeared a few times. The chain's CDR3 is CASSYMGQSGELFF. DNA for the CDR3: TGTGCCAGCAGTTACATGGGGCAGAGCGGGGAGCTGTTTTTT. The gene calls are TRBV6-6 and TRBJ2-2, with D perhaps matching TRBD1 (5 bases). The germline V and J ends were trimmed by 2 bases and 7 bases, with 11 bases remaining between them. Looked up from germline, CDR1 is MNHNY and CDR2 is SVGAGI (reference sequence). The CDR3 covers 14 residues.

The genes are TRBV2 and TRBJ2-5; the match to TRBD1 covers 10 bases. Germline V gene data show CDR1 as SNHLY and CDR2 as FYNNEI. The CDR3 contains 14 residues. J was trimmed by 3 bases and V by 10 bases; bases with no gene match: 8. CDR3 coding DNA: TGTGCCACCGCCGGGGACAGGGGTGAAGAGACCCAGTACTTC. The encoded protein is CATAGDRGEETQYF.

The chain uses TRBV30 and TRBJ1-4; D not certain. This CDR3 contains 12 residues. Germline V gene lookup returns CDR1 GTSNPN and CDR2 SVGIG (reference sequence). The V end lost 0 bases, the J end lost 14 bases, and 13 bases lay between the germline ends. CDR3 sequence reads: CAWSVTAEVLFF. CDR3 nucleotide sequence: TGTGCCTGGAGTGTTACAGCTGAAGTCCTGTTTTTT.